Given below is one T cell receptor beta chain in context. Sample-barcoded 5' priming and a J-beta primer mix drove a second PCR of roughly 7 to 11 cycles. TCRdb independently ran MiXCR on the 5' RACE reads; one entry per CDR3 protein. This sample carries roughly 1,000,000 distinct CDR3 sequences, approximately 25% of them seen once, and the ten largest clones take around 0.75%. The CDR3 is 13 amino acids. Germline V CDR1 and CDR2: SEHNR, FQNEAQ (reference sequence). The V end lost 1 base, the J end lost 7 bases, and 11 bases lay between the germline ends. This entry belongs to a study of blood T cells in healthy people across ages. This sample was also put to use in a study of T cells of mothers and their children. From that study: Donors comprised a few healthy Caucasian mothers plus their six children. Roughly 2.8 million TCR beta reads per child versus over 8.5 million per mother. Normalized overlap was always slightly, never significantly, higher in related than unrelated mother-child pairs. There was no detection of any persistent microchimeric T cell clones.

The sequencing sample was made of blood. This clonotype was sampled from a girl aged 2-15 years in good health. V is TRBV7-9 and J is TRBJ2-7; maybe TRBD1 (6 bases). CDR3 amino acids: CASSLEDRVEQYF. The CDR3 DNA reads TGTGCCAGCAGCTTAGAGGACAGAGTGGAGCAGTACTTC.